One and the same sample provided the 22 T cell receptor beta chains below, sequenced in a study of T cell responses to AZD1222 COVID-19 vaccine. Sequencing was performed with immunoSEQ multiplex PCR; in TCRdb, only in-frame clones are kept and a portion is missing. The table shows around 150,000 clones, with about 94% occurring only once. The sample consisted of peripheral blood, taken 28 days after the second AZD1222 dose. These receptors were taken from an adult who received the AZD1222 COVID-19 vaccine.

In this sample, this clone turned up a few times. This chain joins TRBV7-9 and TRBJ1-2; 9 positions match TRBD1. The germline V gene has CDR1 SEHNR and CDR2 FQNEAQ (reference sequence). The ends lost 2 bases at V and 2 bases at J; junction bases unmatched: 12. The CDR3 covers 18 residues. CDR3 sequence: CASSLRATGTGHNYGYTF. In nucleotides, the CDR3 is TGTGCCAGCAGCTTAAGAGCCACCGGGACAGGGCACAACTATGGCTACACCTTC.

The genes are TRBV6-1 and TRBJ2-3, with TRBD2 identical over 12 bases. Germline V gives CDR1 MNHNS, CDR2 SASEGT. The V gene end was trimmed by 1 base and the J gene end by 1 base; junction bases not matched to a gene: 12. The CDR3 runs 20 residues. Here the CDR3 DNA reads TGTGCCAGCAGTGAAGTGGGTTATGCTAGCGGGAGGGCCGGCACAGATACGCAGTATTTT. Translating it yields CASSEVGYASGRAGTDTQYF.

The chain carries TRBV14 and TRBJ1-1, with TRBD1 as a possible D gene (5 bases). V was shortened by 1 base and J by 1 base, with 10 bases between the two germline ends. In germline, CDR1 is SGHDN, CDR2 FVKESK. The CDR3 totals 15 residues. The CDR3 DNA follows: TGTGCCAGCAGCCAAGCCGGGGGGGGGAACACTGAAGCTTTCTTT. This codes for CASSQAGGGNTEAFF.

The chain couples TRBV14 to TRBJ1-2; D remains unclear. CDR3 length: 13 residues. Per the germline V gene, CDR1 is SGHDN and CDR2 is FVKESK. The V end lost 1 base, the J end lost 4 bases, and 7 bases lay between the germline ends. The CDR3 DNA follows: TGTGCCAGCAGCCAAGCCGCGGGCTATGGCTACACCTTC. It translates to CASSQAAGYGYTF.

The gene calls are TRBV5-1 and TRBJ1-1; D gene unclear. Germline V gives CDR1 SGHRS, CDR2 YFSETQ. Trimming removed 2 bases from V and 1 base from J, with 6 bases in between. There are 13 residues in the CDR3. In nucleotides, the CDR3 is TGCGCCAGCAGCTTCTACAGGAACACTGAAGCTTTCTTT. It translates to CASSFYRNTEAFF.

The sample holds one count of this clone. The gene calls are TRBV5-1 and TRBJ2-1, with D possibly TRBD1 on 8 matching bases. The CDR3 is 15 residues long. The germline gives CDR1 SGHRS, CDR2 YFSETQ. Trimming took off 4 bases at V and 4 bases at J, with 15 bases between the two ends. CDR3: CASSESGTGYNEQFF. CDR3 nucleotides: TGCGCCAGCAGCGAAAGCGGGACAGGTTACAATGAGCAGTTCTTC.

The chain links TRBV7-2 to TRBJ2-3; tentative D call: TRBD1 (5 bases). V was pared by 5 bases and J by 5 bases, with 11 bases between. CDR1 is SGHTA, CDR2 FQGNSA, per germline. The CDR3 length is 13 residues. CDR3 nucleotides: TGTGCCAGCAGCGTGGGGCATCAAGATACGCAGTATTTT. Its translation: CASSVGHQDTQYF.

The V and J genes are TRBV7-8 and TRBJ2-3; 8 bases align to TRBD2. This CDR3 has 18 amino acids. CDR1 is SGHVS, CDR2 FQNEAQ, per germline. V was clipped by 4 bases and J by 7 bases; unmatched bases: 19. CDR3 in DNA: TGTGCCAGCAGCTCCCCCCCGGGGGGGACGCTTGAGGGGTATACGCAGTATTTT. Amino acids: CASSSPPGGTLEGYTQYF.

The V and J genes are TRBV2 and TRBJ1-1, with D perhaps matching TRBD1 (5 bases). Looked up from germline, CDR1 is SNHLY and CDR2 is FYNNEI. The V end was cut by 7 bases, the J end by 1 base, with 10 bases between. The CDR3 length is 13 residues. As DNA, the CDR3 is TGTGCCAGCAAGAGACAGCCGAACACTGAAGCTTTCTTT. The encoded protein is CASKRQPNTEAFF.

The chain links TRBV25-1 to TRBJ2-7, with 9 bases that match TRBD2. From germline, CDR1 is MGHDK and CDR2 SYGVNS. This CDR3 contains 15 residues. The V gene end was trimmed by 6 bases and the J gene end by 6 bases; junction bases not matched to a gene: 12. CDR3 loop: CASSNQAGGPLEQYF. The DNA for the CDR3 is TGTGCCAGCAGCAACCAAGCGGGAGGCCCCCTCGAGCAGTACTTC.

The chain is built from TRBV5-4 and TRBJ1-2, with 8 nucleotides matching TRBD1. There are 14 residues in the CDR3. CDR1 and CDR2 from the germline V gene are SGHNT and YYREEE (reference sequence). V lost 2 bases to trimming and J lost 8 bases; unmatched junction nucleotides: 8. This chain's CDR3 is CASSLNQGAGGYTF. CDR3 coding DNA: TGTGCCAGCAGCTTAAATCAGGGGGCAGGAGGCTACACCTTC.

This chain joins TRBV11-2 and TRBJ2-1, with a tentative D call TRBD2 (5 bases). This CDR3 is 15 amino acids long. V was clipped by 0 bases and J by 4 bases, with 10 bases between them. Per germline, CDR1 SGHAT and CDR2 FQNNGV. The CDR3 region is CASSLDGGPYNEQFF. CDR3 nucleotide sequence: TGTGCCAGCAGCTTAGACGGCGGGCCTTACAATGAGCAGTTCTTC. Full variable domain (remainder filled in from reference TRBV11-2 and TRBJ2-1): EAGVAQSPRYKIIEKRQSVAFWCNPISGHATLYWYQQILGQGPKLLIQFQNNGVVDDSQLPKDRFSAERLKGVDSTLKIQPAKLEDSAVYLCASSLDGGPYNEQFFGPGTRLTVL.

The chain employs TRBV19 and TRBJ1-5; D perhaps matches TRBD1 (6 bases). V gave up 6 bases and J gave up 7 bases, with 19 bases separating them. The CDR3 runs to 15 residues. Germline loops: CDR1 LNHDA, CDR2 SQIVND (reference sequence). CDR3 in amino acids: CASSPLEQGWQPQHF. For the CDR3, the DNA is TGTGCCAGTAGCCCCCTTGAACAGGGTTGGCAGCCCCAGCATTTT.

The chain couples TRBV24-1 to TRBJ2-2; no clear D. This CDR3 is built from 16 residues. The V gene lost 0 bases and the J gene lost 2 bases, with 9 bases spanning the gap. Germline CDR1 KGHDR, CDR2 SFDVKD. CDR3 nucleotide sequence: TGTGCCACCAGTGATTTGCGGGCAGGCAACACCGGGGAGCTGTTTTTT. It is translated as CATSDLRAGNTGELFF.

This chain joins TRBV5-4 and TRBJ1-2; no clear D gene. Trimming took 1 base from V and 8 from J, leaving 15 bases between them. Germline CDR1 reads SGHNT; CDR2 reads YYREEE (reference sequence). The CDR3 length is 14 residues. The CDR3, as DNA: TGTGCCAGCAGCTTGCGTCGGGTCTCTTGGGGCTACACCTTC. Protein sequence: CASSLRRVSWGYTF. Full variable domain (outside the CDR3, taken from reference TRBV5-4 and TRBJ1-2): ETGVTQSPTHLIKTRGQQVTLRCSSQSGHNTVSWYQQALGQGPQFIFQYYREEENGRGNFPPRFSGLQFPNYSSELNVNALELDDSALYLCASSLRRVSWGYTFGSGTRLTVV.

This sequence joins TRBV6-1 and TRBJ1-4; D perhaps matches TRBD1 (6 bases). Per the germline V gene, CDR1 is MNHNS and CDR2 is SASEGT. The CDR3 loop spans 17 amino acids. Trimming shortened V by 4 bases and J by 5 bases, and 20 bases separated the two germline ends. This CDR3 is CASSATDIGGANEKLFF. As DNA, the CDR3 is TGTGCCAGCAGTGCCACGGACATCGGGGGCGCCAATGAAAAACTGTTTTTT.

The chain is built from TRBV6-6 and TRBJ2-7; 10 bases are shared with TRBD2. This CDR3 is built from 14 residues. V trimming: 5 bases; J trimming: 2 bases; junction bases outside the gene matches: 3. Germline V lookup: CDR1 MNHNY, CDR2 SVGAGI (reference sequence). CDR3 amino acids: CASSRSGGAYEQYF. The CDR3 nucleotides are TGTGCCAGCAGTAGGAGCGGGGGGGCCTACGAGCAGTACTTC.

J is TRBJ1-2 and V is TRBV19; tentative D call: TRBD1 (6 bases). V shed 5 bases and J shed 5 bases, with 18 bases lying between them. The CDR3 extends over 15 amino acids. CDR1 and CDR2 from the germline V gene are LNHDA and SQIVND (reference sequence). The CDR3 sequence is CASSVPPQGQYGYTF. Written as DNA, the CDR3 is TGTGCCAGTAGTGTACCCCCCCAAGGACAGTATGGCTACACCTTC.

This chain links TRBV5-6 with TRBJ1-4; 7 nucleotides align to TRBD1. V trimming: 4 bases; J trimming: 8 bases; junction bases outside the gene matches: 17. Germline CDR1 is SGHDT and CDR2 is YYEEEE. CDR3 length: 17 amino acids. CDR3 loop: CASSQGDLSGGREKLFF. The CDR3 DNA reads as TGTGCCAGCAGCCAGGGGGACCTCAGCGGCGGTAGGGAAAAACTGTTTTTT.

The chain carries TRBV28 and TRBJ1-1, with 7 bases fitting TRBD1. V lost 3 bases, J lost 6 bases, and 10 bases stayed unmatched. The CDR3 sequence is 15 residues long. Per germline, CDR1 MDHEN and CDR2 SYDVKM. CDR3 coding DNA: TGTGCCAGCAGTTTGCCAGGGGGTGGGCGCCCTGAAGCTTTCTTT. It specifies CASSLPGGGRPEAFF.

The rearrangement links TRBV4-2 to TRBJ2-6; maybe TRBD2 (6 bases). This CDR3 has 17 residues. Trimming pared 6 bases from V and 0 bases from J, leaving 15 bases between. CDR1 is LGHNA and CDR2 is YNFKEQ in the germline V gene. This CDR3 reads CASRWGLANSGANVLTF. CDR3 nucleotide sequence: TGTGCCAGCAGGTGGGGACTCGCGAACTCTGGGGCCAACGTCCTGACTTTC.

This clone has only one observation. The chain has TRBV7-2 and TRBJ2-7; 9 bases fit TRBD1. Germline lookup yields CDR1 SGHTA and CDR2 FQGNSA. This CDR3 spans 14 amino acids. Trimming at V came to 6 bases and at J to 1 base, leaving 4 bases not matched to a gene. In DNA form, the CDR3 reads TGTGCCAGCAGGTCCGGGACAGGGTCCTACGAGCAGTACTTC. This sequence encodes CASRSGTGSYEQYF.